Below, 10 T cell receptor beta chains from the same sample are listed, as sequenced in a study of cytomegalovirus exposure and HLA in healthy donors. Here immunoSEQ multiplex PCR was the method, and the copy in TCRdb shows in-frame clones only, minus some. The sample includes some 260,000 clones, roughly 87% of them seen just once. Sequenced: PBMCs. These receptors all come from a man between 18 and 29 years old in good health and CMV-seropositive.

J is TRBJ2-5 and V is TRBV10-3; 12 bases align to TRBD1. Germline assignment: CDR1 ENHRY and CDR2 SYGVKD. With 2 bases clipped from V and 4 bases from J, the junction kept 2 bases outside the gene matches. This CDR3 is built from 15 residues. CDR3 amino acids: CAISEGTGGGETQYF. The CDR3, as DNA: TGTGCCATCAGTGAGGGGACAGGGGGCGGAGAGACCCAGTACTTC.

This chain links TRBV5-1 with TRBJ2-1; possible D gene TRBD1, 6 bases. This CDR3 is built from 12 residues. Germline V CDR1 and CDR2: SGHRS, YFSETQ. V was cut by 5 bases and J by 7 bases, with 10 bases left in between. CDR3 DNA sequence: TGCGCCAGCAGTTCCCAGGGGAATGAGCAGTTCTTC. Encoded protein: CASSSQGNEQFF.

As to this clone: The same CDR3 can be traced to other DNA sequences in this sample. V is TRBV6-5 and J is TRBJ2-1, with a weak D call TRBD2 (5 bases). The CDR3 consists of 11 residues. Deletions cut 7 bases from V and 6 bases from J, with 7 bases between. CDR1 MNHEY and CDR2 SVGAGI come from the germline V gene. This chain's CDR3 is CASKGGNEQFF. In DNA, the CDR3 is TGTGCCAGCAAAGGAGGCAATGAGCAGTTCTTC.

In regard to this clone: Different DNA sequences within this sample yield the same CDR3. This chain links TRBV5-1 with TRBJ1-2; 8 bases align to TRBD1. The CDR3 is 13 residues long. Germline CDR1 is SGHRS and CDR2 is YFSETQ. J lost 8 bases, V lost 0 bases, and 3 bases had no gene match. CDR3 sequence: CASSLEQGGGYTF. CDR3 DNA sequence: TGCGCCAGCAGCTTGGAACAGGGGGGAGGCTACACCTTC.

This chain connects TRBV9 to TRBJ2-2, with D maybe TRBD2 (6 bases). The ends were cut back, 4 bases at V and 4 bases at J, with 17 bases in the middle. This CDR3 region has 16 residues. Looked up from germline, CDR1 is SGDLS and CDR2 is YYNGEE. In DNA, the CDR3 is TGTGCCAGCAGCCACAACCGGGAGCGGATCACCGGGGAGCTGTTTTTT. Translating it yields CASSHNRERITGELFF.

The V gene is TRBV6-5, the J gene TRBJ1-5; D is ambiguous. Germline values: CDR1 MNHEY, CDR2 SVGAGI. The CDR3 consists of 12 residues. Trimming cost V 2 bases and J 5 bases, with 4 bases left between them. The CDR3 coding sequence is TGTGCCAGCAGTTACAAAGATCAGCCCCAGCATTTT. Protein: CASSYKDQPQHF.

This chain joins TRBV7-2 and TRBJ1-4, with D maybe TRBD1 (6 bases). The CDR3 is 15 amino acids. V was clipped by 4 bases and J by 2 bases, with 11 bases between them. The germline V gene encodes CDR1 SGHTA and CDR2 FQGNSA. The CDR3 DNA sequence: TGTGCCAGCAGCTCGCGGGGGGGCACTAATGAAAAACTGTTTTTT. This codes for CASSSRGGTNEKLFF.

A single count supports this clone. The chain uses TRBV5-1 and TRBJ2-1, with D tentatively TRBD1 or TRBD2 (5 bases each). V lost 8 bases and J 5 bases, leaving 17 bases between the germline ends. This CDR3 is built from 14 residues. Looked up from germline, CDR1 is SGHRS and CDR2 is YFSETQ. The DNA for the CDR3 is TGCGCCAGTCTCCGGGACCCAGGCAACAATGAGCAGTTCTTC. Its translation: CASLRDPGNNEQFF.

This rearrangement joins TRBV28 to TRBJ2-7; TRBD2 matches 7 bases. CDR1 is MDHEN, CDR2 SYDVKM, per germline. CDR3 size: 12 residues. V shed 4 bases, J shed 6 bases, and the junction held 3 bases outside the gene matches. The CDR3 loop reads CASSWGRAEQYF. The CDR3 bases are TGTGCCAGCAGTTGGGGGAGGGCCGAGCAGTACTTC.

The rearrangement joins TRBV5-1 to TRBJ1-1; D is ambiguous. Germline values: CDR1 SGHRS, CDR2 YFSETQ. The V end was cut by 5 bases, the J end by 3 bases, with 11 bases between. The CDR3 runs to 13 residues. The CDR3: CASRYTWDTEAFF. The CDR3 DNA reads TGCGCCAGCAGATATACCTGGGACACTGAAGCTTTCTTT.